Listed here are 19 T cell receptor beta chains from one sample, sequenced in a study of T cells in narcolepsy (dated by TCRdb to the late 2010s). Library preparation used the immunoSEQ multiplex PCR assay. TCRdb mirrors the immuneACCESS table, restricted to in-frame sequences. Some clones are absent from its copies; in checked studies, under half trace to an unresolved V gene, and the reason for the others is unknown. A total of about 27,000 clones appear in this sample, around nine tenths of them only once. The ten largest make up 0.95% to 1.3% of the sample. The sequenced material came from CD45RA- memory CD4+ T cells from PBMCs. The sample's cell subset or site label, in plain terms: memory T cells sorted ex vivo from peripheral blood. The receptors derive from a human donor with narcolepsy.

The chain links TRBV18 to TRBJ1-4; D ambiguous. The V gene's germline CDR1 is KGHSH and CDR2 LQKENI. V lost 1 base, J lost 5 bases, and 5 bases lay in between. The CDR3 has 13 residues. This chain's CDR3 is CASSPRNNEKLFF. The DNA of the CDR3 is TGTGCCAGCTCACCACGGAACAATGAAAAACTGTTTTTT.

The chain carries TRBV2 and TRBJ2-6; tentatively, D is TRBD1 or TRBD2 (5 bases each). This CDR3 has 14 residues. The V gene's germline CDR1 is SNHLY and CDR2 FYNNEI. Trimming pared 7 bases from V and 1 base from J, leaving 8 bases between. The CDR3 here is CASTRESGANVLTF. DNA for the CDR3: TGTGCCAGCACCAGGGAGTCTGGGGCCAACGTCCTGACTTTC.

The J gene is TRBJ2-7, the V gene TRBV6-5; 7 nucleotides align to TRBD1. The CDR3 loop spans 14 amino acids. In germline, CDR1 is MNHEY, CDR2 SVGAGI. The J segment lost 0 bases and the V segment lost 7 bases, leaving 6 bases of the junction unmatched. The CDR3 nucleotides are TGTGCCAGCAAAGGGACAGTGAGCTCCTACGAGCAGTACGTC. Translating gives CASKGTVSSYEQYV.

J is TRBJ2-3 and V is TRBV2; 10 bases line up with TRBD2. The V segment lost 7 bases and the J segment 0 bases; nucleotides outside the gene matches: 4. CDR1 is SNHLY, CDR2 FYNNEI, per germline. The CDR3 sequence is 15 residues long. The CDR3 region has the DNA TGTGCCAGCAATGGAGCGGGGGGGAGCACAGATACGCAGTATTTT. Its protein product is CASNGAGGSTDTQYF.

The gene calls are TRBV2 and TRBJ1-2; D not certain. CDR3 length: 12 residues. CDR1 and CDR2 (germline): SNHLY, FYNNEI. Trimming took off 4 bases at V and 5 bases at J, with 8 bases between the two ends. The CDR3 bases are TGTGCCAGCAGTGTGGAATCATATGGCTACACCTTC. It specifies CASSVESYGYTF.

In the case of this clone: The germline gene is not matched at one end of the junction; a read error may be the cause. The chain employs TRBV6-5 and TRBJ1-1, with D possibly matching TRBD1 (6 bases). Germline CDR1 and CDR2: MNHEY and SVGAGI. The CDR3 is 14 amino acids. CDR3 loop: CASSTDRLNPEAFF. The CDR3, as DNA: TGTGCCAGCAGTACAGACAGGTTGAACCCTGAAGCTTTCTTT.

This clone was found a few times. V gene TRBV6-1 combines with J gene TRBJ2-7, with D maybe TRBD1 (5 bases). Germline V gives CDR1 MNHNS, CDR2 SASEGT. The CDR3 spans 13 residues. Trimming left V 6 bases short and J 6 bases short, with 15 bases between. The CDR3 loop reads CASSNAPGFEQYV. CDR3 sequence (DNA): TGTGCCAGCAGCAACGCCCCAGGGTTCGAGCAGTACGTC.

The chain uses TRBV6-1 and TRBJ1-1, with TRBD1 as a possible D gene (6 bases). CDR1 is MNHNS, CDR2 SASEGT, per germline. Trimming removed 7 bases at V and 0 bases at J, with 15 bases between. The CDR3 has 15 residues. Written as DNA, the CDR3 is TGTGCCAGCACCCCACGGCAGGGGCTGAACACTGAAGCTTTCTTT. Translation gives CASTPRQGLNTEAFF.

V and J are TRBV7-8 and TRBJ1-1; D is unclear. Germline V lookup: CDR1 SGHVS, CDR2 FQNEAQ. This CDR3 spans 13 amino acids. Trimming pared 1 base from V and 1 base from J, leaving 4 bases between. The CDR3 region has the DNA TGTGCCAGCAGCTTAGTGGGGAACACTGAAGCTTTCTTT. This encodes CASSLVGNTEAFF.

V gene TRBV2 combines with J gene TRBJ1-1; D remains unclear. The length of the CDR3 is 14 residues. CDR1 SNHLY and CDR2 FYNNEI come from the germline V gene. Trimming stripped 4 bases from V and 0 bases from J, with 9 bases between. The CDR3 DNA is TGTGCCAGCAGTGGTCCGGGGATGAACACTGAAGCTTTCTTT. It codes for CASSGPGMNTEAFF.

This chain uses TRBV5-1 with TRBJ2-5; 8 bases line up with TRBD2. Looked up from germline, CDR1 is SGHRS and CDR2 is YFSETQ. With V trimmed by 5 bases and J by 4 bases, 7 bases remained unmatched. The CDR3 consists of 14 residues. The CDR3: CASRTTAGAETQYF. CDR3 DNA: TGCGCCAGCAGGACTACAGCGGGGGCAGAGACCCAGTACTTC. Combining the CDR3 with reference TRBV5-1 and TRBJ2-5 gives the whole variable domain KAGVTQTPRYLIKTRGQQVTLSCSPISGHRSVSWYQQTPGQGLQFLFEYFSETQRNKGNFPGRFSGRQFSNSRSEMNVSTLELGDSALYLCASRTTAGAETQYFGPGTRLLVL.

The rearrangement uses TRBV11-3 and TRBJ2-5, with a tentative D call TRBD2 (6 bases). Germline CDR1 is SGHNT and CDR2 is YENEEA. The CDR3 loop spans 13 amino acids. V lost 0 bases and J 5 bases, leaving 7 bases between the germline ends. In DNA form, the CDR3 reads TGTGCCAGCAGCTTAGATGGAGGGGAGACCCAGTACTTC. It codes for CASSLDGGETQYF.

This chain links TRBV6-1 with TRBJ2-1; 11 nucleotides align to TRBD1. The CDR3 is 17 amino acids. Germline loops: CDR1 MNHNS, CDR2 SASEGT. With 1 base clipped from V and 6 bases from J, the junction kept 8 bases outside the gene matches. The CDR3 spells CASSEGPWTGGSNEQFF. DNA for the CDR3: TGTGCCAGCAGTGAAGGCCCGTGGACAGGGGGCTCCAATGAGCAGTTCTTC.

The chain is built from TRBV6-1 and TRBJ1-2; D not certain. V was shortened by 1 base and J by 4 bases, with 7 bases between the two germline ends. Germline V CDR1 and CDR2: MNHNS, SASEGT. This CDR3 is built from 13 residues. In nucleotides, the CDR3 is TGTGCCAGCAGTGAAGTGGTTGGCTATGGCTACACCTTC. The encoded protein is CASSEVVGYGYTF.

This clone was observed a handful of times. The V call is TRBV7-6, the J call TRBJ2-5, with no clear D. V was clipped by 1 base and J by 1 base, with 10 bases between them. This CDR3 contains 15 residues. The germline V gene has CDR1 SGHVS and CDR2 FNYEAQ. CDR3 sequence reads: CASSLVAPPQETQYF. The CDR3 coding sequence is TGTGCCAGCAGCTTAGTTGCCCCACCCCAAGAGACCCAGTACTTC.

This chain connects TRBV5-5 to TRBJ2-2; 7 nucleotides line up with TRBD2. Germline-derived CDR1 and CDR2 are SGHKS and YYEKEE (reference sequence). The CDR3 sequence is 14 residues long. The ends lost 7 bases at V and 6 bases at J; junction bases unmatched: 9. DNA for the CDR3: TGTGCCAGCCGGAGGGAGGGCAGGTCCGGGGAGCTGTTTTTT. Protein product: CASRREGRSGELFF. Combining the CDR3 with reference TRBV5-5 and TRBJ2-2 gives the whole variable domain DAGVTQSPTHLIKTRGQQVTLRCSPISGHKSVSWYQQVLGQGPQFIFQYYEKEERGRGNFPDRFSARQFPNYSSELNVNALLLGDSALYLCASRREGRSGELFFGEGSRLTVL.

J is TRBJ1-6 and V is TRBV10-1; D remains unclear. The length of the CDR3 is 14 residues. Between the trimmed V and J ends, which lost 8 bases and 7 bases, there was a span of 15 bases. The V gene's germline CDR1 is WNHNN and CDR2 SYGVQD (reference sequence). CDR3 region: CASPREGPNSPLHF. CDR3 bases: TGCGCCAGCCCGCGTGAGGGTCCGAATTCACCCCTCCACTTT.

The rearrangement links TRBV29-1 to TRBJ1-2; possible D gene TRBD1, 6 bases. Per the germline V gene, CDR1 is SQVTM and CDR2 is ANQGSEA. V dropped 1 base and J dropped 5 bases, with 14 bases sitting between them. The CDR3 is 14 amino acids. The CDR3 here is CSVEGAQGRYGYTF. The CDR3 DNA reads TGCAGCGTTGAAGGGGCTCAGGGGCGGTATGGCTACACCTTC. The variable domain in full, with the rest retrieved from reference TRBV29-1 and TRBJ1-2, is SAVISQKPSRDICQRGTSLTIQCQVDSQVTMMFWYRQQPGQSLTLIATANQGSEATYESGFVIDKFPISRPNLTFSTLTVSNMSPEDSSIYLCSVEGAQGRYGYTFGSGTRLTVV.

The V gene is TRBV19, the J gene TRBJ1-1; D unresolved. V was pared by 6 bases and J by 2 bases, with 22 bases between. Germline V CDR1 and CDR2: LNHDA, SQIVND (reference sequence). This CDR3 has 17 amino acids. The CDR3 here is CASSLSQGYGFNTEAFF. The CDR3 coding sequence is TGTGCCAGTAGCCTAAGTCAAGGGTACGGCTTTAACACTGAAGCTTTCTTT.